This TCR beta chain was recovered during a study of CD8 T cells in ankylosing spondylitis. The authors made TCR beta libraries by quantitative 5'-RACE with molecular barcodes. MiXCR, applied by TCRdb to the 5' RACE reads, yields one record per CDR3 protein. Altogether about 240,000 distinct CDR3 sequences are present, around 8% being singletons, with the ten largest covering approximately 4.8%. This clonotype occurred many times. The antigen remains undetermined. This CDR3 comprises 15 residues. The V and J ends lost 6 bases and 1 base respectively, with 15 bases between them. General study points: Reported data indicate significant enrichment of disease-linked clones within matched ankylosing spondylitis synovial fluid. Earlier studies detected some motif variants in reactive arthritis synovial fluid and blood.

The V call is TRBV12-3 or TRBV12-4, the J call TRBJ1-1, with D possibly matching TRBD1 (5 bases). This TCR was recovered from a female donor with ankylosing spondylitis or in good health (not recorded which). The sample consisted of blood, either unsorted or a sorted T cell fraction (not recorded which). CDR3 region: CASSPSGLSNTEAFF. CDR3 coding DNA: TGTGCCAGCAGCCCTTCGGGACTTTCGAACACTGAAGCTTTCTTT.